A single sample is the source of the 23 T cell receptor beta chains below, sequenced in a study of cytotoxic CD8 clonotypes in ibrutinib-treated CLL. Libraries were prepared by immunoSEQ multiplex PCR; TCRdb keeps only in-frame clonotypes and omits some of them. In the table there are 250,000 to 350,000 clones, roughly 76% of which are singletons. Sequencing was performed on PBMCs, taken at disease progression, from a patient treated with ibrutinib. The receptor source for this set is a human donor with chronic lymphocytic leukemia.

This clone was detected only once. This rearrangement joins TRBV5-1 to TRBJ1-4; 9 nucleotides line up with TRBD1. CDR3 size: 19 residues. Unmatched junction bases numbered 15, after V lost 4 bases and J lost 2 bases. The V gene's germline CDR1 is SGHRS and CDR2 YFSETQ. In nucleotides, the CDR3 is TGCGCCAGCAGCCCGGGACAGGGATCGGGTATTGTGACTAATGAAAAACTGTTTTTT. This gives the protein CASSPGQGSGIVTNEKLFF.

The CDR3 reads CASSEGGLAYLPTYNEQFF. CDR3 DNA sequence: TGTGCCAGCAGCGAAGGGGGACTAGCGTACCTACCTACCTACAATGAGCAGTTCTTC. The rearrangement links TRBV9 to TRBJ2-1; TRBD2 matches 10 bases. The CDR3 spans 19 residues. From germline, CDR1 is SGDLS and CDR2 YYNGEE. Trimming cost V 3 bases and J 2 bases; bases outside gene matches: 14.

The rearrangement links TRBV9 to TRBJ2-1, with 10 bases identical to TRBD2. This CDR3 region has 17 residues. Germline CDR1 and CDR2: SGDLS and YYNGEE. J was trimmed by 7 bases and V by 4 bases; bases with no gene match: 14. The CDR3 is CASSYKAGGLGENEQFF. As DNA, the CDR3 is TGTGCCAGCAGCTACAAAGCGGGAGGGCTTGGGGAGAATGAGCAGTTCTTC.

The chain carries TRBV11-3 and TRBJ2-2; maybe TRBD1 (7 bases). In germline, CDR1 is SGHNT, CDR2 YENEEA. The CDR3 is made up of 15 amino acids. V was cut by 6 bases and J by 6 bases, with 17 bases left in between. CDR3 sequence (DNA): TGTGCCAGCAGTAATACCAGGGGGGCGGCCGGGGAGCTGTTTTTT. Its protein is CASSNTRGAAGELFF.

This clone occurred a few times. The V call is TRBV7-9, the J call TRBJ2-1; D remains unclear. There are 15 residues in the CDR3. The V end lost 2 bases, the J end lost 1 base, and 9 bases lay between the germline ends. CDR1 is SEHNR, CDR2 FQNEAQ, per germline (reference sequence). CDR3: CASSLPANSYNEQFF. CDR3 DNA sequence: TGTGCCAGCAGCTTACCGGCCAATTCCTACAATGAGCAGTTCTTC.

The chain joins TRBV7-7 to TRBJ2-5, with 7 bases identical to TRBD2. The germline V gene encodes CDR1 SSHAT and CDR2 FNYEAQ (reference sequence). V gave up 5 bases and J gave up 3 bases; unmatched junction bases: 6. The CDR3 length is 14 residues. Here the CDR3 DNA reads TGTGCCAGCAGCCCAGCGGGAATGGAAGAGACCCAGTACTTC. Amino acids: CASSPAGMEETQYF.

This clone turned up a few times. CDR3 sequence: CASSSGQGKNSPLHF. DNA for the CDR3: TGTGCCAGCAGCTCCGGACAGGGCAAGAATTCACCCCTCCACTTT. The genes are TRBV7-2 and TRBJ1-6, with 8 bases lining up with TRBD1. Germline trimming cut 4 bases from V and 7 bases from J; bases unmatched to any gene: 6. CDR3 size: 15 residues. Per the germline V gene, CDR1 is SGHTA and CDR2 is FQGNSA.

In DNA, the CDR3 is TGTGCCAGCAGCACAGCCCCAGGGTTTTATGGCTACACCTTC. Translating it yields CASSTAPGFYGYTF. The rearrangement joins TRBV11-2 to TRBJ1-2, with D perhaps matching TRBD1 (5 bases). The CDR3 spans 14 residues. Trimming pared 5 bases from V and 5 bases from J, leaving 15 bases between. Germline loops: CDR1 SGHAT, CDR2 FQNNGV.

The chain links TRBV28 to TRBJ2-1, with a weak D call TRBD2 (6 bases). V was clipped by 5 bases and J by 9 bases, with 26 bases between them. Germline CDR1 and CDR2: MDHEN and SYDVKM. CDR3 length: 17 amino acids. CDR3 residues: CASSIVATGVGGPEQFF. The CDR3 coding sequence is TGTGCCAGCAGTATCGTCGCGACGGGAGTCGGGGGTCCTGAGCAGTTCTTC.

This clone was counted between two and nine times. This chain uses TRBV5-4 with TRBJ1-1, with 7 bases matching TRBD1. The CDR3 extends over 14 amino acids. CDR1 and CDR2 from the germline V gene are SGHNT and YYREEE (reference sequence). V shed 5 bases, J shed 1 base, and the junction held 5 bases outside the gene matches. CDR3 coding DNA: TGTGCCAGCAGTTTTGGACAGGCGAACACTGAAGCTTTCTTT. Translating gives CASSFGQANTEAFF.

This clone was recorded a few times. The chain recombines TRBV7-9 with TRBJ2-1, with 13 nucleotides matching TRBD2. Germline trimming cut 3 bases from V and 10 bases from J; bases unmatched to any gene: 9. This CDR3 is 16 amino acids long. CDR1 SEHNR and CDR2 FQNEAQ come from the germline V gene (reference sequence). The chain's CDR3 is CASSFELAGGPREQFF. CDR3 DNA sequence: TGTGCCAGCAGCTTCGAACTAGCGGGGGGGCCCAGGGAGCAGTTCTTC.

The chain joins TRBV7-9 to TRBJ1-1, with D unclear. Germline V gene lookup returns CDR1 SEHNR and CDR2 FQNEAQ (reference sequence). The V and J ends lost 5 bases and 8 bases respectively, with 9 bases between them. The CDR3 sequence is 11 residues long. The DNA for the CDR3 is TGTGCCAGCAGCGTAGATGGCGAAGCTTTCTTT. It codes for CASSVDGEAFF.

The genes are TRBV5-5 and TRBJ2-3; 7 positions agree with TRBD1. J gave up 6 bases and V 4 bases, and 14 bases lay outside the gene matches. The V gene's germline CDR1 is SGHKS and CDR2 YYEKEE (reference sequence). The CDR3 runs to 16 residues. The CDR3 reads CASSTRNRGSEDTQYF. The CDR3 nucleotides are TGTGCCAGCAGCACCCGGAACAGGGGAAGTGAGGATACGCAGTATTTT.

This chain uses TRBV19 with TRBJ2-1; D possibly corresponds to TRBD2 (6 bases). Germline-derived CDR1 and CDR2 are LNHDA and SQIVND (reference sequence). CDR3 length equals 15 residues. Trimming shortened V by 2 bases and J by 0 bases, and 8 bases separated the two germline ends. The CDR3, as DNA: TGTGCCAGTAGTATACGGGGGAGCTCCTACAATGAGCAGTTCTTC. Protein: CASSIRGSSYNEQFF.

A few counts support this clone. This rearrangement joins TRBV4-1 to TRBJ2-4; D possibly uses TRBD1 or TRBD2 (5 bases each). This CDR3 contains 14 residues. Trimming shortened V by 5 bases and J by 8 bases, and 16 bases separated the two germline ends. Germline values: CDR1 MGHRA, CDR2 YSYEKL. The CDR3 DNA sequence: TGCGCCAGCAGCTCCCCAGGGCTCGGGGACATTCAGTACTTC. Translation: CASSSPGLGDIQYF.

In this sample, this clone turned up a few times. The rearrangement links TRBV2 to TRBJ2-7; the match to TRBD1 covers 7 bases. This CDR3 is built from 12 residues. Germline CDR1 reads SNHLY; CDR2 reads FYNNEI. J lost 3 bases, V lost 10 bases, and 6 bases had no gene match. CDR3 protein: CATAQGFYEQYF. CDR3 nucleotides: TGTGCCACCGCACAGGGGTTCTACGAGCAGTACTTC.

This chain joins TRBV7-6 and TRBJ2-1, with 8 bases fitting TRBD2. There are 18 residues in the CDR3. V trimming: 2 bases; J trimming: 7 bases; junction bases outside the gene matches: 16. Germline V lookup: CDR1 SGHVS, CDR2 FNYEAQ. The CDR3 DNA reads as TGTGCCAGCAGCTTACAACTATTGACGGGGGGGGTCTGGAATGAGCAGTTCTTC. This codes for CASSLQLLTGGVWNEQFF. Combining the CDR3 with reference TRBV7-6 and TRBJ2-1 gives the whole variable domain GAGVSQSPRYKVTKRGQDVALRCDPISGHVSLYWYRQALGQGPEFLTYFNYEAQQDKSGLPNDRFSAERPEGSISTLTIQRTEQRDSAMYRCASSLQLLTGGVWNEQFFGPGTRLTVL.

The V call is TRBV10-3, the J call TRBJ1-3; D is unclear. Germline-derived CDR1 and CDR2 are ENHRY and SYGVKD. Trimming took 6 bases from V and 2 from J, leaving 23 bases between them. The CDR3 extends over 18 amino acids. CDR3 nucleotide sequence: TGTGCCATCAGGGGATTTAACGAACAACCCCCGGCTGGAAACACCATATATTTT. Protein sequence: CAIRGFNEQPPAGNTIYF.

J is TRBJ2-5 and V is TRBV19; perhaps D is TRBD1 or TRBD2 (6 bases each). The V end was cut by 8 bases, the J end by 1 base, with 20 bases between. The germline CDR1 and CDR2 sequences are LNHDA and SQIVND (reference sequence). The CDR3 spans 16 residues. CDR3 bases: TGTGCCAGTTCTCACGGATTACAGGGACTCCAAGAGACCCAGTACTTC. It specifies CASSHGLQGLQETQYF.

A single count supports this clone. The chain recombines TRBV19 with TRBJ2-5; the D gene is possibly TRBD2 (5 bases). This CDR3 spans 13 amino acids. V lost 2 bases to trimming and J lost 6 bases, with 10 bases between them. Germline-derived CDR1 and CDR2 are LNHDA and SQIVND (reference sequence). DNA for the CDR3: TGTGCCAGTAGTATAACCCCGGGGAAGACCCAGTACTTC. Protein sequence: CASSITPGKTQYF. Together with reference TRBV19 and TRBJ2-5, the CDR3 gives the full variable domain: DGGITQSPKYLFRKEGQNVTLSCEQNLNHDAMYWYRQDPGQGLRLIYYSQIVNDFQKGDIAEGYSVSREKKESFPLTVTSAQKNPTAFYLCASSITPGKTQYFGPGTRLLVL.

The chain joins TRBV2 to TRBJ2-3, with 9 bases aligning to TRBD2. V dropped 7 bases and J dropped 2; count of bases not matched to a gene: 4. Germline V CDR1 and CDR2: SNHLY, FYNNEI. The CDR3 runs to 14 residues. The CDR3 DNA reads TGTGCCAGCAATGGACTAGCGTTCACAGATACGCAGTATTTT. It yields the protein CASNGLAFTDTQYF. The full variable domain, in which reference TRBV2 and TRBJ2-3 provide the parts outside the CDR3, is EPEVTQTPSHQVTQMGQEVILRCVPISNHLYFYWYRQILGQKVEFLVSFYNNEISEKSEIFDDQFSVERPDGSNFTLKIRSTKLEDSAMYFCASNGLAFTDTQYFGPGTRLTVL.

This chain links TRBV10-3 with TRBJ2-2; D is perhaps TRBD2 (5 bases). The V end lost 6 bases, the J end lost 0 bases, and 8 bases lay between the germline ends. Germline V lookup: CDR1 ENHRY, CDR2 SYGVKD. The CDR3 loop spans 14 amino acids. CDR3 nucleotide sequence: TGTGCCATCAGGGTAGCGACGAACACCGGGGAGCTGTTTTTT. Encoded protein: CAIRVATNTGELFF.

The chain recombines TRBV4-1 with TRBJ1-2; the match to TRBD1 covers 7 bases. The V and J ends lost 2 bases and 2 bases, in that order; junction bases with no gene match: 5. This CDR3 is 15 amino acids long. Germline lookup yields CDR1 MGHRA and CDR2 YSYEKL. The CDR3, as DNA: TGCGCCAGCAGCCAACCCCAGACAGGGAACTATGGCTACACCTTC. Translation gives CASSQPQTGNYGYTF.